The clone carrying this TCR beta chain was detected only once. Its antigen is as yet unknown. TCRdb keeps only in-frame clones here, not all; method: immunoSEQ multiplex PCR. Of a few million clones listed, about 92% are singletons. Germline V lookup: CDR1 LGHNA, CDR2 YNFKEQ. V gave up 5 bases and J gave up 8 bases; unmatched junction bases: 5. This CDR3 is 12 amino acids long. This entry is derived from a study of shared clonotypes between healthy human individuals. Study-wide results and caveats: Clonotype sharing among donors likely depends on sequencing depth. Across a handful of donors, naive CD4 shared around 5.4%, naive CD8 less than 4%, memory CD4 more than 2%, memory CD8 around 0.42%.

The sequence came from a man aged 18 to 35 in good health. Some clones in this sample may be carry-over from other donors' samples. Sequenced: naive CD4+ T cells from PBMCs. As to subset: CD45RA+ positively selected. The V call is TRBV4-2, the J call TRBJ2-7; 8 bases map to TRBD2. The CDR3 DNA reads as TGTGCCAGCAGCGGTCAGCGGGAGAAGCAGTACTTC. This gives the protein CASSGQREKQYF.